This T cell receptor beta chain was sequenced in a study of blood T cells in healthy people across ages. Findings and caveats of the study: More naive CD4+ cells and higher diversity were found in long-lived than in aged donors. TCR beta diversity correlated strongly with naive T cell percentage.

Using a J-beta primer mix together with a sample-barcoded 5' primer, a second PCR was run for about 6 to 12 cycles. Every cDNA molecule carried a tag from a template-switch adaptor bearing 12 random nucleotides. Using its own MiXCR run on the 5' RACE reads, TCRdb lists one record per CDR3 protein. The sample has approximately 1,100,000 distinct CDR3 sequences; 45% are singletons. This clonotype is a singleton in its sample. What it binds is unknown. Germline V gene data show CDR1 as LNHNV and CDR2 as YYDKDF (reference sequence). This CDR3 has 15 residues. V gave up 5 bases and J gave up 13 bases, with 24 bases separating them.

The sequence came from an older woman in good health. Sequenced material: blood. The V gene is TRBV15, the J gene TRBJ2-1; weak D call: TRBD2 (5 bases). CDR3 nucleotide sequence: TGTGCCACCAGCCCTAGAACTGAGGGAGTGGAGACCCAGTTCTTC. Its translation: CATSPRTEGVETQFF. The variable domain in full, with the rest retrieved from reference TRBV15 and TRBJ2-1, is DAMVIQNPRYQVTQFGKPVTLSCSQTLNHNVMYWYQQKSSQAPKLLFHYYDKDFNNEADTPDNFQSRRPNTSFCFLDIRSPGLGDTAMYLCATSPRTEGVETQFFGPGTRLTVL.